This T cell receptor beta chain was observed in a study of blood T cell repertoires in COVID-19 (dated by TCRdb to the early 2020s). About the study as a whole: Samples from collaborators originated in the United States, Italy and Spain and spanned both the acute and convalescent phases of COVID-19. The material from the prospective study consisted of cDNA or gDNA derived from T cells, B-cell-depleted T cells, or PBMCs. The dataset comprised deeply sampled blood TCRbeta repertoires from subjects exposed to, actively infected with, or recovered from COVID-19. The repertoires were made available in a free public database intended to serve as a resource for research on the immune response to SARS-CoV-2. Samples came from the ongoing ImmuneRACE study (first 160 participants) plus 1,254 subjects from 6 global collaborators. The sample metadata nearly always contained a de-identified subject ID, COVID-19 status, age in years and sex. Where available, HLA class I and class II types were taken from metadata supplied by the sample provider and were not determined by assay-based typing.

Study-level results and caveats: How much clinical and demographic metadata was included differed by source and by participant, and the metadata was provided uncurated.

With respect to this clone: The antigen this receptor binds is unknown. No much larger clonotype is one base removed from it; base qualities were not supplied.

Each collaborating institution followed its own protocols to collect whole blood in K2EDTA tubes. For TCRbeta analysis, collaborator samples were shipped as frozen whole blood, as isolated PBMCs, or as DNA extracted from either sample type. TCRbeta CDR3 regions were amplified from genomic DNA by means of the immunoSEQ Assay, a bias-controlled multiplex PCR. For the original study's pipeline: Nucleated cell counts per sample were estimated from amplification of reference gene primers within the assay. To quantify the absolute abundance of each unique TCRbeta CDR3 rearrangement, sequence reads were collapsed and filtered. For each sample, productive Simpson clonality was calculated as the square root of Simpson's diversity index across productive rearrangements. Held by TCRdb, this immuneACCESS table contains in-frame sequences only and omits some clones. Under half of the omission traces to an unresolved V gene where checked; the cause of the rest is unknown. D and trimming come from the DNA, and the V and J calls and clone size come from that table. The sample profile shows roughly 84,000 clones; 75% to 90% of them were found once. The ten top clones hold around 11% of the sample.

The CDR3 goes from the cysteine to the phenylalanine over 16 residues. Only the CDR3 region is kept as DNA, spanning 48 bases read in frame from base 1. After removal of 2 bases from V and 6 bases from J, the junction retains 2 bases not matched to a gene. CDR1 and CDR2 are read off the germline V gene (reference sequence) as LGHDT and YNNKEL. The rearranged chain carries TRBV3-1 (or the pseudogene TRBV3-2) and TRBJ2-2, with 14 middle bases fitting TRBD2. Input material: peripheral blood. The sequence was collected from a woman in her forties with active or convalescent COVID-19. The bases are TGTGCCAGCAGCCAACGACTAGCGGGGGGGCCCGGGGAGCTGTTTTTT. The resulting protein is CASSQRLAGGPGELFF.